The 10 T cell receptor beta chains below come from one sample, sequenced in a study of CD8 T cells in Susac syndrome. Reverse transcription used about 0.45 to 1 ug RNA and random hexamers. TCRdb redid the calling of the immunoSEQ multiplex PCR reads with MiXCR, one entry per CDR3 protein. The table shows about 440,000 distinct CDR3 sequences, with roughly 85% occurring only once. Sequenced material: CD8+ T cells from PBMCs. These receptor sequences come from a human donor with multiple sclerosis.

The chain recombines TRBV6-1 with TRBJ2-7, with no clear D. The CDR3 has 13 amino acids. Germline CDR1 MNHNS, CDR2 SASEGT. The V end was cut by 5 bases, the J end by 0 bases, with 8 bases between. CDR3 DNA: TGTGCCAGCAGTTTTACTCCCTCCTACGAGCAGTACTTC. As protein: CASSFTPSYEQYF.

This chain connects TRBV5-4 to TRBJ2-7; 13 bases align to TRBD2. V was pared by 0 bases and J by 10 bases, with 4 bases of the junction left unmatched. The CDR3 length is 14 residues. Germline V gives CDR1 SGHNT, CDR2 YYREEE (reference sequence). Here the CDR3 reads CASSLGTSGSGQYF. CDR3 DNA: TGTGCCAGCAGCTTGGGGACTAGCGGGAGTGGTCAGTACTTC.

This chain links TRBV11-2 with TRBJ2-6, with D perhaps TRBD1 (6 bases). Trimming cost V 1 base and J 0 bases, with 7 bases left between them. Germline CDR1 is SGHAT and CDR2 is FQNNGV. This CDR3 has 16 amino acids. CDR3 sequence: CASSLGDNSGANVLTF. The CDR3 nucleotides are TGTGCCAGCAGCTTAGGGGACAACTCTGGGGCCAACGTCCTGACTTTC.

The CDR3 DNA is TGTGCCAGCAGCCAAGGCCCAGGAGACTACGACAATGAGCAGTTCTTC. Residues: CASSQGPGDYDNEQFF. The genes are TRBV3-1 and TRBJ2-1, with D maybe TRBD2 (5 bases). CDR1 LGHDT and CDR2 YNNKEL come from the germline V gene (reference sequence). The CDR3 has 16 residues. V shed 1 base and J shed 5 bases, with 15 bases lying between them.

This chain links TRBV12-3 or TRBV12-4 with TRBJ1-2; no reliable D call. V gave up 5 bases and J gave up 6 bases, with 16 bases separating them. This CDR3 comprises 14 residues. CDR3 sequence reads: CASSPHRPKNGYTF. CDR3 DNA sequence: TGTGCCAGCAGTCCCCACCGCCCCAAGAATGGCTACACCTTC.

The chain has TRBV28 and TRBJ1-1; no reliable D call. Germline V gene sequence: CDR1 MDHEN, CDR2 SYDVKM. The CDR3 is 14 residues long. V gave up 1 base and J gave up 2 bases, with 8 bases separating them. The CDR3 loop is CASSLFNQNTEAFF. Here the CDR3 DNA reads TGTGCCAGCAGTTTATTCAATCAAAACACTGAAGCTTTCTTT.

J is TRBJ2-7 and V is TRBV28; D might be TRBD2 (6 bases). V was trimmed by 5 bases and J by 2 bases, leaving 19 bases between them. The germline gives CDR1 MDHEN, CDR2 SYDVKM. The CDR3 is made up of 16 amino acids. CDR3 bases: TGTGCCAGCAGTCTATTACTGGACTATGTAACCTACGAGCAGTACTTC. Protein: CASSLLLDYVTYEQYF.

The chain combines TRBV11-2 with TRBJ2-7; D is perhaps TRBD2 (5 bases). The germline V and J ends were trimmed by 2 bases and 5 bases, with 16 bases remaining between them. This CDR3 has 15 amino acids. Germline V gives CDR1 SGHAT, CDR2 FQNNGV. In DNA, the CDR3 is TGTGCCAGCAGCTTATACCCTCGGGGTAGCCACGAGCAGTACTTC. Protein sequence: CASSLYPRGSHEQYF.

J is TRBJ2-5 and V is TRBV7-3; no definite D call. This CDR3 contains 13 residues. With 3 bases removed from V and 4 bases from J, the gap between germline ends came to 9 bases. CDR1 SGHTA and CDR2 FQGTGA come from the germline V gene. The DNA of the CDR3 is TGTGCCAGCAGCTTTACCGGAAGAGAGACCCAGTACTTC. Translation gives CASSFTGRETQYF.

This chain joins TRBV7-9 and TRBJ1-6; maybe TRBD1 (6 bases). The CDR3 totals 18 residues. Trimming cost V 5 bases and J 4 bases, with 21 bases left between them. Germline loops: CDR1 SEHNR, CDR2 FQNEAQ (reference sequence). CDR3 nucleotide sequence: TGTGCCAGCAGCCTATGGGGGCAGGAGAGCTCTTATAATTCACCCCTCCACTTT. It translates to CASSLWGQESSYNSPLHF.